This TCR beta chain was captured in a study of blood T cells in healthy people across ages. General study findings and limits: Comparison with aged donors showed that long-lived donors had more naive CD4+ cells and higher diversity.

The CDR3 has 13 residues. V lost 4 bases and J 2 bases, leaving 10 bases between the germline ends. Per the germline V gene, CDR1 is SGHDT and CDR2 is YYEEEE. A second about 6 to 11 cycle PCR used barcoded and J-beta primers. Each cDNA molecule, via a template-switch adaptor with 12 random nucleotides, was tagged. No fewer than 2.5 million CDR3-containing paired-end reads came from each sample. MiXCR, applied by TCRdb to the 5' RACE reads, yields one record per CDR3 protein. In the table there are about a million distinct CDR3 sequences, roughly 47% of which are singletons. Of note for this clonotype: The antigen is undetermined.

Caucasian individuals from Russia who were healthy and aged about 6 to 90 acted as donors. The source of this sequence is an older woman in good health. Source material: blood. V usage is TRBV5-6 and J usage is TRBJ2-7; D gene ambiguous. This chain's CDR3 is CASSPAEPYEQYF. The CDR3 DNA follows: TGTGCCAGCAGCCCTGCTGAACCCTACGAGCAGTACTTC. Using reference TRBV5-6 and TRBJ2-7 for the parts outside the CDR3, the full variable domain is DAGVTQSPTHLIKTRGQQVTLRCSPKSGHDTVSWYQQALGQGPQFIFQYYEEEERQRGNFPDRFSGHQFPNYSSELNVNALLLGDSALYLCASSPAEPYEQYFGPGTRLTVT.